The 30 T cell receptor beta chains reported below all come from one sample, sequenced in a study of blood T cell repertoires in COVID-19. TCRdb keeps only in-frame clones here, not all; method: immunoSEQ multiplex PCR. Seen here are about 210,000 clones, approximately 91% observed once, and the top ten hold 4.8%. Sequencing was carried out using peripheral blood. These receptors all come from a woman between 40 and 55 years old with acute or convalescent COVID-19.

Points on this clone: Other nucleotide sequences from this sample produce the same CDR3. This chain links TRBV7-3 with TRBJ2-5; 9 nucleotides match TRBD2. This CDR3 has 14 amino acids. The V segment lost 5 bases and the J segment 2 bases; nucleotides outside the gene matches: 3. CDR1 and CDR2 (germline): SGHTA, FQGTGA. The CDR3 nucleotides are TGTGCCAGCAGCCCAGCGGGGGGACAAGAGACCCAGTACTTC. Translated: CASSPAGGQETQYF. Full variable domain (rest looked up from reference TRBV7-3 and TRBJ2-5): GAGVSQTPSNKVTEKGKYVELRCDPISGHTALYWYRQSLGQGPEFLIYFQGTGAADDSGLPNDRFFAVRPEGSVSTLKIQRTERGDSAVYLCASSPAGGQETQYFGPGTRLLVL.

The CDR3 DNA reads TGCGCCAGCAACAGGGGGAACACTGAAGCTTTCTTT. This codes for CASNRGNTEAFF. The V gene is TRBV10-2, the J gene TRBJ1-1; 7 bases map to TRBD1. CDR1 WSHSY and CDR2 SAAADI come from the germline V gene. J was trimmed by 1 base and V by 7 bases; bases with no gene match: 0. This CDR3 region has 12 residues.

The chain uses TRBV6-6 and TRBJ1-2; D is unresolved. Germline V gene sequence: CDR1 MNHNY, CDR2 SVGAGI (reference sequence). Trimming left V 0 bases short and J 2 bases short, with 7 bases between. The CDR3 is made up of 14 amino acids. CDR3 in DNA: TGTGCCAGCAGTTACTCGATCGGGAACTATGGCTACACCTTC. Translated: CASSYSIGNYGYTF.

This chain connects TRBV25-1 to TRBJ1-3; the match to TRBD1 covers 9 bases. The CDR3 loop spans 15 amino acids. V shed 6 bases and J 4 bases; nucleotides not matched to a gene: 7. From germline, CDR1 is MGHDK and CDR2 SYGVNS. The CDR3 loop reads CASRPIGTGGNTIYF. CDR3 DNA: TGTGCCAGCAGGCCCATCGGGACAGGGGGAAACACCATATATTTT.

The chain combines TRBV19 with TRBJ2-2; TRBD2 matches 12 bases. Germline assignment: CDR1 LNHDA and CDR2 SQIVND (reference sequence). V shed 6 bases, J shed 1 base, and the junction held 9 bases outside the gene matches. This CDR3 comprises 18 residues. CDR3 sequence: CASSHATSGGLNTGELFF. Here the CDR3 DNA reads TGTGCCAGTAGCCATGCTACTAGCGGGGGGCTGAACACCGGGGAGCTGTTTTTT.

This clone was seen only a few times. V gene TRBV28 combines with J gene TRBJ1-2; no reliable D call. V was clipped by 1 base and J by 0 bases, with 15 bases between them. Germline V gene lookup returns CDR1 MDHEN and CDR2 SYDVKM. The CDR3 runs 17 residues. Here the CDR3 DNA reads TGTGCCAGCAGTTTATCGGGTTTGAGGGAGTCTAACTATGGCTACACCTTC. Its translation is CASSLSGLRESNYGYTF.

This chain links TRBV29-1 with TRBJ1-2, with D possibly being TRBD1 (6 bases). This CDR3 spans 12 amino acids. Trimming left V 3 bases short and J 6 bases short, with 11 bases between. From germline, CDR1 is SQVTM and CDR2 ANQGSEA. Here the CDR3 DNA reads TGCAGCGTTGATAAACAGGGTAATGGCTACACCTTC. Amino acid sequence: CSVDKQGNGYTF.

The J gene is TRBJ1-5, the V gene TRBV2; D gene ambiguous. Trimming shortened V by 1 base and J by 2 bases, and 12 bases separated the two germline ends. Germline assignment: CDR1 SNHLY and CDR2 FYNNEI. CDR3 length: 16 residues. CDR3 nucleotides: TGTGCCAGCAGTGAAGACCTCCGTAGAGGCAATCAGCCCCAGCATTTT. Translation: CASSEDLRRGNQPQHF. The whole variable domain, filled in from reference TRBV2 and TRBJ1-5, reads EPEVTQTPSHQVTQMGQEVILRCVPISNHLYFYWYRQILGQKVEFLVSFYNNEISEKSEIFDDQFSVERPDGSNFTLKIRSTKLEDSAMYFCASSEDLRRGNQPQHFGDGTRLSIL.

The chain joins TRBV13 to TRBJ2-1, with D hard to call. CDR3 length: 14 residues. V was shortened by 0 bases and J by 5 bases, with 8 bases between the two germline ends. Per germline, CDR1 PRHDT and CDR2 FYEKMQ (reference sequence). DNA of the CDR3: TGTGCCAGCAGCTTAGGCCGTCCTAACAATGAGCAGTTCTTC. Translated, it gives CASSLGRPNNEQFF.

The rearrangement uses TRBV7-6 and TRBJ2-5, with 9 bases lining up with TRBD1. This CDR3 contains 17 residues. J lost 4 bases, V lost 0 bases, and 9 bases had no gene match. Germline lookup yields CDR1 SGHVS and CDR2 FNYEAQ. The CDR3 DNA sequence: TGTGCCAGCAGCTTAGCGCGAGACAGGGGGTATAGAGAGACCCAGTACTTC. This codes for CASSLARDRGYRETQYF. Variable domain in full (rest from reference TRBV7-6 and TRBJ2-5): GAGVSQSPRYKVTKRGQDVALRCDPISGHVSLYWYRQALGQGPEFLTYFNYEAQQDKSGLPNDRFSAERPEGSISTLTIQRTEQRDSAMYRCASSLARDRGYRETQYFGPGTRLLVL.

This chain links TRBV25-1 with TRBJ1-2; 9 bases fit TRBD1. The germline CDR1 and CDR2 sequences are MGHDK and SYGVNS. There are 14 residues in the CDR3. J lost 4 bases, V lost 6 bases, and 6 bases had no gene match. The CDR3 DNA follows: TGTGCCAGCAGCGCGGGACAGGGAATCTATGGCTACACCTTC. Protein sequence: CASSAGQGIYGYTF.

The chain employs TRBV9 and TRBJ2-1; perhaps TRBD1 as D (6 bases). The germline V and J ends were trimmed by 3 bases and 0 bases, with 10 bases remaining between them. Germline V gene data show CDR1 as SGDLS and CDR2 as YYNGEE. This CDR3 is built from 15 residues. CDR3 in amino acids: CASSGQGNSYNEQFF. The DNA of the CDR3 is TGTGCCAGCAGCGGGCAGGGGAACTCCTACAATGAGCAGTTCTTC.

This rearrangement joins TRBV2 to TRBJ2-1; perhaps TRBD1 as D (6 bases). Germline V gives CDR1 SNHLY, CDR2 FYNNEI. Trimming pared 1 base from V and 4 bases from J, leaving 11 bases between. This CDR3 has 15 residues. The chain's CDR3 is CASSEEAGVYNEQFF. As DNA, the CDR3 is TGTGCCAGCAGTGAAGAGGCAGGGGTATACAATGAGCAGTTCTTC.

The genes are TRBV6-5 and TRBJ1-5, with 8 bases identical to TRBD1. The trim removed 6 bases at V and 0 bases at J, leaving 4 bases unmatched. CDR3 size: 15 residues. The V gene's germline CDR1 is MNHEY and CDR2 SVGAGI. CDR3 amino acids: CASRTGDVSNQPQHF. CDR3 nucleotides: TGTGCCAGCAGGACAGGGGACGTTAGCAATCAGCCCCAGCATTTT.

This chain's CDR3 is CASSLPQAGNTEAFF. The DNA of the CDR3 is TGTGCCAGCAGTTTGCCGCAGGCAGGGAACACTGAAGCTTTCTTT. The rearrangement links TRBV28 to TRBJ1-1; D not certain. The CDR3 consists of 15 residues. Germline CDR1 is MDHEN and CDR2 is SYDVKM. The V end lost 3 bases, the J end lost 1 base, and 12 bases lay between the germline ends.

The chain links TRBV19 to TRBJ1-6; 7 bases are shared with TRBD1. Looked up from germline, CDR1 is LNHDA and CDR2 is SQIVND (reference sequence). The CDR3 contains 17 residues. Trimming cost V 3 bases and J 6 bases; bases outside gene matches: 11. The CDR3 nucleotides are TGTGCCAGTAGTATTGGACAGGATAGATGGATTAATTCACCCCTCCACTTT. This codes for CASSIGQDRWINSPLHF.

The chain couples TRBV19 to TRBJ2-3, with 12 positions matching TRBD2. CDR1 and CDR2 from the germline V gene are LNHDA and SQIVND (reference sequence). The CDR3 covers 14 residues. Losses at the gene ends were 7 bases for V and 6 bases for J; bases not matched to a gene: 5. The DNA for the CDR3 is TGTGCCAGTACTAGCGGGGGGGCTTGGGATACGCAGTATTTT. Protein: CASTSGGAWDTQYF. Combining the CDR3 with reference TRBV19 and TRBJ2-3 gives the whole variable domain DGGITQSPKYLFRKEGQNVTLSCEQNLNHDAMYWYRQDPGQGLRLIYYSQIVNDFQKGDIAEGYSVSREKKESFPLTVTSAQKNPTAFYLCASTSGGAWDTQYFGPGTRLTVL.

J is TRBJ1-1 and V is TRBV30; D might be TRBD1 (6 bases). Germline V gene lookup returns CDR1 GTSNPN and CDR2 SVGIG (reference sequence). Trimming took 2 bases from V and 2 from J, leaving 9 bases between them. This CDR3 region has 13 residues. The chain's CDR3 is CAWSRGHNTEAFF. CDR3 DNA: TGTGCCTGGAGTAGGGGACACAACACTGAAGCTTTCTTT. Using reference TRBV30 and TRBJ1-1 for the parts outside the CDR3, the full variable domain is SQTIHQWPATLVQPVGSPLSLECTVEGTSNPNLYWYRQAAGRGLQLLFYSVGIGQISSEVPQNLSASRPQDRQFILSSKKLLLSDSGFYLCAWSRGHNTEAFFGQGTRLTVV.

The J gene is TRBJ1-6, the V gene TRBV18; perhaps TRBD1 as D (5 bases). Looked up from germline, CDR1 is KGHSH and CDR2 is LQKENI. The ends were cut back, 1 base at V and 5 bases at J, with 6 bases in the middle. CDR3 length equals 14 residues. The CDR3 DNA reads TGTGCCAGCTCACCACGGGGGGATAATTCACCCCTCCACTTT. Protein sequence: CASSPRGDNSPLHF.

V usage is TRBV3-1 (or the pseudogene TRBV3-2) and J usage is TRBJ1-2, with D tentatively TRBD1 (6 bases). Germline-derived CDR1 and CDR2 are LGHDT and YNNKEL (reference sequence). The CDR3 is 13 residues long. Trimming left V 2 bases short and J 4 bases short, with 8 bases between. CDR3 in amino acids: CASSQTGSYGYTF. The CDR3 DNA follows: TGTGCCAGCAGCCAAACAGGGAGCTATGGCTACACCTTC.

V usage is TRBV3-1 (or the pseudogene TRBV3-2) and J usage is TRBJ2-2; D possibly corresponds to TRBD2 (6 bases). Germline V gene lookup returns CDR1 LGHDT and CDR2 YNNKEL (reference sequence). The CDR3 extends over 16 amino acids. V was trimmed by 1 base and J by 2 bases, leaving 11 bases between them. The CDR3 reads CASSQGGGRNTGELFF. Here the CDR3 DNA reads TGTGCCAGCAGCCAAGGGGGAGGCAGAAACACCGGGGAGCTGTTTTTT.

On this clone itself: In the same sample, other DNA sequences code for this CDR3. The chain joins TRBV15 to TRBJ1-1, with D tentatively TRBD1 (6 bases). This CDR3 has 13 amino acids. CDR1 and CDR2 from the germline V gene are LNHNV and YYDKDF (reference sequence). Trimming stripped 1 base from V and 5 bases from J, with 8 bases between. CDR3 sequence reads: CATSRVQGTEAFF. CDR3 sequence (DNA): TGTGCCACCAGCAGAGTGCAGGGGACTGAAGCTTTCTTT.

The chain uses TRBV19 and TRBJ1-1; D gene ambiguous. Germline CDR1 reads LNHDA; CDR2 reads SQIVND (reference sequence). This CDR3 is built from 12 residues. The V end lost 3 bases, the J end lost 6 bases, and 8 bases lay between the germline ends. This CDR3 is CASSMGSAEAFF. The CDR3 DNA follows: TGTGCCAGTAGTATGGGGAGCGCTGAAGCTTTCTTT.

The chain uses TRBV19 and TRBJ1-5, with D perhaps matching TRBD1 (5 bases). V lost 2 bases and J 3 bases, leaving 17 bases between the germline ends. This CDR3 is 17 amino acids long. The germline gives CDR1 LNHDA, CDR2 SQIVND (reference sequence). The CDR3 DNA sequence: TGTGCCAGTAGTATATCAGGTCGGGGACTGACCAATCAGCCCCAGCATTTT. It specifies CASSISGRGLTNQPQHF. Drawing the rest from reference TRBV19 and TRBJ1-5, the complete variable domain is DGGITQSPKYLFRKEGQNVTLSCEQNLNHDAMYWYRQDPGQGLRLIYYSQIVNDFQKGDIAEGYSVSREKKESFPLTVTSAQKNPTAFYLCASSISGRGLTNQPQHFGDGTRLSIL.

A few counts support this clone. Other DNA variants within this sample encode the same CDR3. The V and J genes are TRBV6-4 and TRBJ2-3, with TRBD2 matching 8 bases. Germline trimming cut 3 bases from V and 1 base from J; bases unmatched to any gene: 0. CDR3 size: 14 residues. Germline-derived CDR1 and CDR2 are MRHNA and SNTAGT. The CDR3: CASSERGGTDTQYF. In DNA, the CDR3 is TGTGCCAGCAGTGAGCGGGGGGGCACAGATACGCAGTATTTT.

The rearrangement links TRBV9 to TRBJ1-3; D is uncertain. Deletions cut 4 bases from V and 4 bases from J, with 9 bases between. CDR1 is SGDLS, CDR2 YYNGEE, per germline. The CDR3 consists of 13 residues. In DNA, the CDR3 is TGTGCCAGCAGCCCTCCGGGGGGAAACACCATATATTTT. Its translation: CASSPPGGNTIYF. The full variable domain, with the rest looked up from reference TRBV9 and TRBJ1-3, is DSGVTQTPKHLITATGQRVTLRCSPRSGDLSVYWYQQSLDQGLQFLIQYYNGEERAKGNILERFSAQQFPDLHSELNLSSLELGDSALYFCASSPPGGNTIYFGEGSWLTVV.

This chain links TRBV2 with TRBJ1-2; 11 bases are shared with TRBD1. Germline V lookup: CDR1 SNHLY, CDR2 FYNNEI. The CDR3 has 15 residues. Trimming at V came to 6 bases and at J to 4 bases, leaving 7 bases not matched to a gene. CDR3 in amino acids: CASREMGQGGYGYTF. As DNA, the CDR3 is TGTGCCAGCAGGGAAATGGGACAGGGGGGCTATGGCTACACCTTC.

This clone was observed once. The CDR3 DNA sequence: TGTGCCAGCAGTGAAACAGGGCCCCACCAAGAGACCCAGTACTTC. It translates to CASSETGPHQETQYF. The chain has TRBV2 and TRBJ2-5, with D possibly being TRBD1 (6 bases). CDR3 length equals 15 residues. Germline CDR1 is SNHLY and CDR2 is FYNNEI. V was trimmed by 2 bases and J by 0 bases, leaving 10 bases between them.

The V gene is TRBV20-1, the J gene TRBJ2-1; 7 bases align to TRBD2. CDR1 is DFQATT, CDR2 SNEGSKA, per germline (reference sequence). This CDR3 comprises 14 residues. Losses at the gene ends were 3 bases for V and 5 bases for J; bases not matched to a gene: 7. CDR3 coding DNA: TGCAGTGCTAGTTCGCTAGCGGTCAACAATGAGCAGTTCTTC. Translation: CSASSLAVNNEQFF.

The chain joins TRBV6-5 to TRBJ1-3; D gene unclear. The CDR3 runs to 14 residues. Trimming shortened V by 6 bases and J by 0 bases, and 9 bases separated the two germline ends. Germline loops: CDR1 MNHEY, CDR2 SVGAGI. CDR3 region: CASRADSSGNTIYF. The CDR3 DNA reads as TGTGCCAGCAGGGCGGATAGCTCTGGAAACACCATATATTTT.